Below, 28 T cell receptor beta chains from the same sample are listed, as sequenced in a study of blood T cells in healthy people across ages. Primers used in a second PCR of about 6 to 11 cycles were a sample-barcoded 5' primer and a J-beta primer mix. TCRdb used MiXCR to reprocess the 5' RACE reads, holding one entry per CDR3 protein. The sample has around 1,600,000 distinct CDR3 sequences, approximately 43% seen once; the top ten hold 4%. Sequenced: blood. These receptors all stem from a woman aged 18-30 years in good health.

This clonotype showed up just once. The chain joins TRBV9 to TRBJ1-2, with unresolved D. CDR1 is SGDLS, CDR2 YYNGEE, per germline. The CDR3 contains 13 residues. Trimming removed 3 bases at V and 3 bases at J, with 9 bases between. For the CDR3, the DNA is TGTGCCAGCAGCGGGACCTTTGACTATGGCTACACCTTC. It specifies CASSGTFDYGYTF.

The rearrangement links TRBV4-2 to TRBJ1-6; D is undetermined. The germline V gene has CDR1 LGHNA and CDR2 YNFKEQ. V lost 1 base and J lost 0, with 10 bases in between. This CDR3 is built from 17 residues. The CDR3 nucleotides read TGTGCCAGCAGCCAAGTCACGCACAGCTCCTATAATTCACCCCTCCACTTT. As protein: CASSQVTHSSYNSPLHF.

V and J are TRBV19 and TRBJ1-3; maybe TRBD1 (5 bases). Germline V lookup: CDR1 LNHDA, CDR2 SQIVND (reference sequence). Trimming stripped 3 bases from V and 8 bases from J, with 11 bases between. This CDR3 contains 13 residues. CDR3 nucleotide sequence: TGTGCCAGTAGTATGATGAGGGGCGACACCATATATTTT. Amino acid sequence: CASSMMRGDTIYF.

The chain links TRBV27 to TRBJ2-1; D is unclear. The CDR3 extends over 14 amino acids. Germline CDR1 reads MNHEY; CDR2 reads SMNVEV (reference sequence). V lost 2 bases, J lost 10 bases, and 15 bases lay in between. The CDR3 here is CASSLAYGYREQFF. The CDR3 DNA reads TGTGCCAGCAGTTTAGCGTACGGGTATCGGGAGCAGTTCTTC.

The rearrangement links TRBV7-2 to TRBJ1-2, with a tentative D call TRBD1 (6 bases). Per the germline V gene, CDR1 is SGHTA and CDR2 is FQGNSA. The CDR3 covers 15 residues. V lost 2 bases and J lost 10, with 20 bases in between. CDR3 sequence (DNA): TGTGCCAGCAGCTTACGGGGGGCGCGAAGGGGAAACTACACCTTC. Translation gives CASSLRGARRGNYTF.

This clonotype showed up just a few times. This chain uses TRBV12-3 or TRBV12-4 with TRBJ2-7, with 8 bases lining up with TRBD1. The CDR3 runs to 14 residues. With V trimmed by 3 bases and J by 5 bases, 6 bases remained unmatched. The CDR3 DNA follows: TGTGCCAGCAGTTTTTGGACAGGGCCCCACGAGCAGTACTTC. Protein product: CASSFWTGPHEQYF.

The rearrangement joins TRBV18 to TRBJ2-3; D gene unclear. The germline CDR1 and CDR2 sequences are KGHSH and LQKENI. The CDR3 length is 14 residues. Trimming stripped 0 bases from V and 5 bases from J, with 9 bases between. The chain's CDR3 is CASSPPSVRDTQYF. Here the CDR3 DNA reads TGTGCCAGCTCACCACCATCTGTTAGAGATACGCAGTATTTT.

On this clonotype itself: An end of the junction differs from the germline gene, which may be a read error. J is TRBJ2-7 and V is TRBV4-3, with D possibly matching TRBD1 (6 bases). Germline V lookup: CDR1 LGHNA, CDR2 YSLEER. The CDR3 consists of 15 residues. The CDR3, as DNA: TGCGCCAGCAACCAAGATATTCAGGGGCGCTACGAGCAGTACTTC. Amino acid sequence: CASNQDIQGRYEQYF.

This chain connects TRBV6-5 to TRBJ1-2, with a possible D match to TRBD1 (5 bases). The germline V gene has CDR1 MNHEY and CDR2 SVGAGI. The CDR3 length is 16 residues. V was pared by 5 bases and J by 1 base, with 17 bases between. The CDR3 loop is CASSNLGGGLNYGYTF. CDR3 DNA: TGTGCCAGCAGTAACCTGGGGGGGGGACTTAACTATGGCTACACCTTC.

The chain combines TRBV7-8 with TRBJ2-2; 10 nucleotides match TRBD1. The CDR3 spans 16 residues. Germline CDR1 reads SGHVS; CDR2 reads FQNEAQ. The V segment lost 6 bases and the J segment 7 bases; nucleotides outside the gene matches: 11. In nucleotides, the CDR3 is TGTGCCAGCAGTCGAGTCCCGGGACAGGGGATCGGGGAGCTGTTTTTT. This encodes CASSRVPGQGIGELFF.

The chain employs TRBV7-8 and TRBJ2-3; 10 bases map to TRBD1. Germline values: CDR1 SGHVS, CDR2 FQNEAQ. Trimming removed 1 base from V and 6 bases from J; junction bases left unmatched: 7. The CDR3 is made up of 16 amino acids. In DNA form, the CDR3 reads TGTGCCAGCAGCTTAGAGATGGGACAGGGGCAGGATACGCAGTATTTT. As protein: CASSLEMGQGQDTQYF. The full variable domain, rest sourced from reference TRBV7-8 and TRBJ2-3, is GAGVSQSPRYKVAKRGQDVALRCDPISGHVSLFWYQQALGQGPEFLTYFQNEAQLDKSGLPSDRFFAERPEGSVSTLKIQRTQQEDSAVYLCASSLEMGQGQDTQYFGPGTRLTVL.

The genes are TRBV7-2 and TRBJ2-3; TRBD2 agrees at 10 bases. Per the germline V gene, CDR1 is SGHTA and CDR2 is FQGNSA. The CDR3 consists of 17 residues. V lost 5 bases and J lost 0; bases outside the gene matches: 8. The CDR3, as DNA: TGTGCCAGCAGCCCGACTAGCGGGCGCCCTAGCACAGATACGCAGTATTTT. Translation: CASSPTSGRPSTDTQYF.

Note on this clonotype: It may be a read error: a sequence one base away is much more abundant. The V gene is TRBV7-3, the J gene TRBJ1-1; 7 bases line up with TRBD1. The CDR3 spans 14 residues. Germline-derived CDR1 and CDR2 are SGHTA and FQGTGA. The ends lost 5 bases at V and 1 base at J; junction bases unmatched: 4. CDR3 residues: CASSQTGWNTEAFF. The CDR3 nucleotides are TGTGCCAGCAGCCAGACAGGGTGGAACACTGAAGCTTTCTTT.

The rearrangement links TRBV20-1 to TRBJ2-7, with D perhaps TRBD1 (6 bases). The germline V gene has CDR1 DFQATT and CDR2 SNEGSKA (reference sequence). The CDR3 consists of 15 residues. Between the trimmed V and J ends, which lost 3 bases and 3 bases, there was a span of 18 bases. DNA for the CDR3: TGCAGTGCTAGCGGAGACACGGGACAACTCTACGAGCAGTACTTC. Translating it yields CSASGDTGQLYEQYF.

Comments on this clonotype: Germline and junction disagree at one end, which may indicate a read error. V is TRBV6-2 or TRBV6-3 and J is TRBJ2-3; no clear D. CDR1 MNHEY and CDR2 SVGEGT come from the germline V gene. The CDR3 spans 14 residues. CDR3 nucleotide sequence: TGTGCCAGCAGTTCGGTAGCAGCCACAGATGCGCAGTATTTT. Amino acid sequence: CASSSVAATDAQYF.

Concerning this clonotype: At one end, the junction sequence differs from germline, possibly due to a read error. The chain carries TRBV28 and TRBJ2-5, with D maybe TRBD1 (6 bases). Germline V gives CDR1 MDHEN, CDR2 SYDVKM. This CDR3 has 13 residues. CDR3 bases: TGTGCCCGCAGTAGGGGGTACCAAGAGACCCAGTACTTC. It yields the protein CARSRGYQETQYF.

This chain connects TRBV7-2 to TRBJ2-7; 12 bases align to TRBD2. Germline CDR1 and CDR2: SGHTA and FQGNSA. This CDR3 has 15 amino acids. V lost 3 bases, J lost 7 bases, and 7 bases stayed unmatched. The CDR3 sequence: CASSFGLAGFAEQYF. CDR3 DNA sequence: TGTGCCAGCAGCTTCGGACTAGCGGGGTTTGCTGAGCAGTACTTC.

V and J are TRBV12-3 or TRBV12-4 and TRBJ2-1; maybe TRBD1 (5 bases). The CDR3 has 16 residues. The V end lost 4 bases, the J end lost 4 bases, and 17 bases lay between the germline ends. The CDR3 nucleotides are TGTGCCAGCAGTTCCCGTTCACAAGGGGCTTACAATGAGCAGTTCTTC. It specifies CASSSRSQGAYNEQFF.

The chain recombines TRBV29-1 with TRBJ1-4; TRBD1 agrees at 12 bases. The germline V gene has CDR1 SQVTM and CDR2 ANQGSEA. CDR3 length: 13 residues. V shed 7 bases and J 7 bases; nucleotides not matched to a gene: 4. The DNA of the CDR3 is TGCAGCGGCGGGGACAGGGGGCGTGAAAAACTGTTTTTT. Translated: CSGGDRGREKLFF.

V and J are TRBV28 and TRBJ1-2; 8 nucleotides agree with TRBD1. CDR3 length: 14 amino acids. Germline loops: CDR1 MDHEN, CDR2 SYDVKM. The ends lost 6 bases at V and 5 bases at J; junction bases unmatched: 8. This CDR3 is CASRPQGARYGYTF. CDR3 nucleotide sequence: TGTGCCAGCAGACCTCAGGGGGCGCGGTATGGCTACACCTTC.

The chain recombines TRBV9 with TRBJ2-1; 12 bases are a match to TRBD2. CDR3 length equals 15 residues. Germline loops: CDR1 SGDLS, CDR2 YYNGEE. The J segment lost 8 bases and the V segment lost 3 bases, leaving 6 bases of the junction unmatched. The CDR3 loop is CASSARLAGVDEQFF. Here the CDR3 DNA reads TGTGCCAGCAGCGCAAGACTAGCGGGAGTTGATGAGCAGTTCTTC.

This chain links TRBV29-1 with TRBJ2-5; the D gene is possibly TRBD2 (5 bases). V was shortened by 7 bases and J by 4 bases, with 22 bases between the two germline ends. Germline CDR1 SQVTM, CDR2 ANQGSEA. The CDR3 totals 15 residues. The DNA for the CDR3 is TGCAGCGCCCCGCATACCGGGGAAGTCCCAGAGACCCAGTACTTC. It encodes CSAPHTGEVPETQYF.

Note on this clonotype: With a much larger clone just one base away, this may be a read error. V usage is TRBV20-1 and J usage is TRBJ2-7, with 8 bases aligning to TRBD2. V shed 6 bases, J shed 7 bases, and the junction held 17 bases outside the gene matches. Germline CDR1 DFQATT, CDR2 SNEGSKA (reference sequence). This CDR3 has 15 amino acids. CDR3 loop: CSASRPLAGGNEQYF. The CDR3 DNA sequence: TGCAGTGCCTCTCGCCCGCTGGCGGGAGGTAATGAGCAGTACTTC.

This chain links TRBV6-5 with TRBJ1-1; perhaps TRBD1 as D (6 bases). The CDR3 is made up of 16 amino acids. Trimming left V 6 bases short and J 3 bases short, with 20 bases between. Germline CDR1 reads MNHEY; CDR2 reads SVGAGI. CDR3 nucleotides: TGTGCCAGCAGCCAGGGACACGGGGGGCCTCACACTGAAGCTTTCTTT. It translates to CASSQGHGGPHTEAFF.

This chain uses TRBV20-1 with TRBJ1-4; no clear D. V was cut by 3 bases and J by 5 bases, with 10 bases left in between. The CDR3 sequence is 13 residues long. The V gene's germline CDR1 is DFQATT and CDR2 SNEGSKA (reference sequence). The CDR3 DNA sequence: TGCAGTGCTAGCGTCAGGAGAAATGAAAAACTGTTTTTT. It codes for CSASVRRNEKLFF.

The rearrangement links TRBV5-1 to TRBJ1-1; possibly TRBD1 for D (6 bases). This CDR3 is built from 13 residues. V dropped 6 bases and J dropped 1 base, with 10 bases sitting between them. Germline assignment: CDR1 SGHRS and CDR2 YFSETQ. The chain's CDR3 is CASKGDTNTEAFF. The DNA of the CDR3 is TGCGCCAGCAAGGGGGACACGAACACTGAAGCTTTCTTT.

The rearrangement uses TRBV7-8 and TRBJ2-2, with D perhaps assigned TRBD1 or TRBD2 (6 bases each). Germline V lookup: CDR1 SGHVS, CDR2 FQNEAQ. Trimming left V 7 bases short and J 7 bases short, with 13 bases between. The CDR3 runs 13 residues. CDR3 nucleotides: TGTGCCAGCAACAGGGTAGCGGACGGGGAGCTGTTTTTT. It is translated as CASNRVADGELFF.

This clonotype showed up just a few times. V is TRBV4-3 and J is TRBJ2-7; the D gene is possibly TRBD2 (5 bases). Per the germline V gene, CDR1 is LGHNA and CDR2 is YSLEER. CDR3 length equals 16 residues. Trimming pared 2 bases from V and 5 bases from J, leaving 19 bases between. The CDR3 here is CASSQRLLGSPDEQYF. CDR3 nucleotides: TGCGCCAGCAGCCAACGCCTTCTGGGGAGTCCGGACGAGCAGTACTTC.